The clone carrying this TCR beta chain showed up many times. What it recognizes is unknown. This sample is drawn from a study of T-cell reconstitution after alpha-beta-depleted transplantation in children. Study results and limitations: Several hundred rapidly expanded clones from non-depleted graft cells reportedly supplied alpha-beta T cells about two months post-transplant. Some patients showed high day-60 TCRbeta diversity, which derived from surviving recipient T cells and thymic progenitors. The authors attributed T-cell counts and diversity one year after transplant mostly to newly produced T cells.

Using unique molecular identifiers, the investigators prepared the TCRbeta library. A single record per CDR3 protein comes from TCRdb applying MiXCR to the PCR reads. The table includes about 150,000 distinct CDR3 sequences, over 8.5% detected once. The CDR3 has 15 amino acids. V was pared by 6 bases and J by 1 base, with 6 bases of the junction left unmatched. Germline V gives CDR1 SEHNR, CDR2 FQNEAQ (reference sequence). This clonotype originated in a boy aged 2 to 10 with acute myeloid leukemia, due to receive a stem cell transplant. The rearrangement links TRBV7-9 to TRBJ1-2, with 9 bases aligning to TRBD1. The specimen was PBMCs, collected before TCRalphabeta/CD19-depleted stem cell transplant. The CDR3 protein is CASRSGQGLNYGYTF. The CDR3 DNA is TGTGCCAGCAGGTCGGGACAGGGCCTTAACTATGGCTACACCTTC.